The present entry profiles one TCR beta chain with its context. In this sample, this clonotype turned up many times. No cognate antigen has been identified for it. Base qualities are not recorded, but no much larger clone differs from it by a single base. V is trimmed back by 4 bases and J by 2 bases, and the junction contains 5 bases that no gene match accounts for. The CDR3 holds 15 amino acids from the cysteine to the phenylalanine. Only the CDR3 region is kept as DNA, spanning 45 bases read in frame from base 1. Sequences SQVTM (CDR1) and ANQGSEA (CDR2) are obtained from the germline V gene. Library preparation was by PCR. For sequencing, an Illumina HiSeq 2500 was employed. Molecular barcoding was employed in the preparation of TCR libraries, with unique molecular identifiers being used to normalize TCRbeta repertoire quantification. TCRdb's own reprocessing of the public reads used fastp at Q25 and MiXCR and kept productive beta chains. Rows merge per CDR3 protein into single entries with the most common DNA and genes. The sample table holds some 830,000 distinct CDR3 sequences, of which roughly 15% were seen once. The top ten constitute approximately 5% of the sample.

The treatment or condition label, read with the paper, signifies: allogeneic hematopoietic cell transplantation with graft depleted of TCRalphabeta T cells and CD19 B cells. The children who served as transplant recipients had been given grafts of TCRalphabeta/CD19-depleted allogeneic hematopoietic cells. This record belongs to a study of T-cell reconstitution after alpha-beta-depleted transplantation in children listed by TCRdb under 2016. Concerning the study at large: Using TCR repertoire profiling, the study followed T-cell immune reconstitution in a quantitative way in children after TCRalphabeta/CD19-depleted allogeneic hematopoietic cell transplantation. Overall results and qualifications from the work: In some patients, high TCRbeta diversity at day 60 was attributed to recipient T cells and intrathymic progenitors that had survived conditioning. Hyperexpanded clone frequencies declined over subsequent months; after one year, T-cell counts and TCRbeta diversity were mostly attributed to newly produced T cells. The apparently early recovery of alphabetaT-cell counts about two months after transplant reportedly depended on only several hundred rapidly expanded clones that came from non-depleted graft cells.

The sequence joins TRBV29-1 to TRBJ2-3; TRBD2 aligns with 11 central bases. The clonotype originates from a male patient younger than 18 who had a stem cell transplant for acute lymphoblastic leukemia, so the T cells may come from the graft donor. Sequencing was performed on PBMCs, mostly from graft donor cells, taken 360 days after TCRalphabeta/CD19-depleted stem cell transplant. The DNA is TGCAGCGTTGTAAGACTAGCGGGATTCACAGATACGCAGTATTTT. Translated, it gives CSVVRLAGFTDTQYF.